This TCR beta chain was documented in a study of blood T cells in healthy people across ages. Broader study findings: Roughly linearly, TCR beta diversity per million T cells fell as age increased.

Remarks on this clonotype: Its antigen remains unknown.

Using a J-beta primer mix together with a sample-barcoded 5' primer, a second PCR was run for about 6 to 11 cycles. Sequencing of every sample gave 3 million or more CDR3-containing paired-end reads. TCRdb redid the calling of the 5' RACE reads with MiXCR, one entry per CDR3 protein. This sample has roughly 1,500,000 distinct CDR3 sequences, with around two fifths found just once. The CDR3 consists of 16 residues. From germline, CDR1 is MGHRA and CDR2 YSYEKL. The trim removed 1 base at V and 7 bases at J, leaving 9 bases unmatched. Material: blood. V usage is TRBV4-1 and J usage is TRBJ1-5, with 8 bases identical to TRBD1. The clonotype comes from a woman between 18 and 29 years old in good health. DNA of the CDR3: TGCGCCAGCAGCCAAGGGTCAGGGGGCCTCCGGCAGCCCCAGCATTTT. Translating it yields CASSQGSGGLRQPQHF.